This T cell receptor (beta chain) was profiled in a study of blood T cell repertoires in COVID-19. For the study at large: The analysed material was cDNA or gDNA that came from T cells, B-cell-depleted T cells, or PBMCs.

Sequenced by immunoSEQ multiplex PCR; TCRdb stores in-frame clones only, minus some. The sample gives 250,000 to 300,000 clones, under 90% of which show up once; 2.2% is in the top ten. Germline V gene data show CDR1 as SGHRS and CDR2 as YFSETQ. V was pared by 1 base and J by 6 bases, with 7 bases between. The CDR3 is made up of 12 amino acids. This clonotype was sampled from a middle-aged man with acute or convalescent COVID-19. The sequenced material came from peripheral blood. J is TRBJ1-2 and V is TRBV5-1; D may be TRBD1 (6 bases). In DNA form, the CDR3 reads TGCGCCAGCAGCTTGTCAGGGGATGGCTACACCTTC. Translated, it gives CASSLSGDGYTF.